The table lists the clone carrying this T cell receptor beta chain with a few counts. Its cognate antigen is unknown. This sample was taken from a study of human T cells and chemical hapten exposure. General study points: PT1 expanded TCR counts correlated positively with patch test score. Because all patients had alopecia, their immune responses might differ from healthy ones.

V was shortened by 4 bases and J by 5 bases, with 12 bases between the two germline ends. The germline V gene encodes CDR1 SGHRS and CDR2 YFSETQ. This CDR3 is 13 amino acids long. The library put unique molecular identifiers onto individual cDNA molecules. TCRdb used MiXCR to reprocess the RACE reads, holding one entry per CDR3 protein. The table has around 380,000 distinct CDR3 sequences, about 4.4% seen once. This sample's time point: patch test 1, 2 weeks after DPC sensitization. Treatment described: therapeutic diphenylcyclopropenone sensitization with weekly scalp DPC. The origin of this receptor is a woman aged 50 to 65 with alopecia areata. Some clones in this sample may be carry-over from other donors' samples. The sequences come from whole blood, collected in connection with sensitization to the hapten diphenylcyclopropenone (DPC). The chain employs TRBV5-1 and TRBJ1-1, with D unclear. CDR3 protein: CASSPVPGTEAFF. Written as DNA, the CDR3 is TGCGCCAGCAGCCCGGTCCCTGGGACTGAAGCTTTCTTT.